The rows below give T cell receptor beta chains drawn from one sample of a study of blood T cell repertoires in COVID-19. This table comes from immunoSEQ multiplex PCR, and its TCRdb copy is limited to in-frame clones, with some not included. The sample contains roughly 330,000 clones, approximately 90% of which appear only once. Input material: PBMCs or T cells enriched from blood (not recorded which). Every receptor here comes from a woman under 30 who had recovered from COVID-19. The CDR3 runs from the conserved cysteine through the conserved F or W. D genes are given only for firm matches. The size entry is marked missing in some rows and otherwise reads once, few, many or a size class.

v_call: TRBV5-1; j_call: TRBJ1-6; clone_size: -; d_call: -; cdr3_nt: TGCGCCAGCAGCTTGGAGAGAAATTCACCCCTCCACTTT; cdr3_aa: CASSLERNSPLHF
v_call: TRBV30; j_call: TRBJ1-1; clone_size: -; d_call: -; cdr3_nt: TGTGCCTGGAGTGTTGGGGGGAACGCTGAAGCTTTCTTT; cdr3_aa: CAWSVGGNAEAFF
v_call: TRBV29-1; j_call: TRBJ1-2; clone_size: once; d_call: TRBD1; cdr3_nt: TGCAGCGTTGTCTTCGGACAGGGAAATGGCTACACCTTC; cdr3_aa: CSVVFGQGNGYTF
v_call: TRBV3-1/TRBV3-2; j_call: TRBJ2-7; clone_size: -; d_call: -; cdr3_nt: TGTGCCAGCAGCCTTAGAGGGCAGAGTCCATACGAGCAGTACTTC; cdr3_aa: CASSLRGQSPYEQYF
v_call: TRBV28; j_call: TRBJ1-3; clone_size: few; d_call: -; cdr3_nt: TGTGCCAGCACCCCATCCCTAGGGAGCTCTGGAAACACCATATATTTT; cdr3_aa: CASTPSLGSSGNTIYF
v_call: TRBV30; j_call: TRBJ1-4; clone_size: few; d_call: -; cdr3_nt: TGTGCCTGGAGTGGACAGAGGAATGAAAAACTGTTTTTT; cdr3_aa: CAWSGQRNEKLFF
v_call: TRBV24-1; j_call: TRBJ2-5; clone_size: -; d_call: TRBD2; cdr3_nt: TGTGCCACCAGTGAGGCTAGCGGGGGGGCGGAGACCCAGTACTTC; cdr3_aa: CATSEASGGAETQYF
v_call: TRBV27; j_call: TRBJ2-3; clone_size: -; d_call: -; cdr3_nt: TGTGCCAGCAGTTTGGCGGACGGGAGTGATACGCAGTATTTT; cdr3_aa: CASSLADGSDTQYF
v_call: TRBV7-9; j_call: TRBJ2-7; clone_size: -; d_call: -; cdr3_nt: TGTGCCAGCAGCTTATACACCCACGAGCAGTACTTC; cdr3_aa: CASSLYTHEQYF
v_call: TRBV6-5; j_call: TRBJ2-3; clone_size: once; d_call: -; cdr3_nt: TGTGCCAGCAGTTACGCGGGGCCAGATACGCAGTATTTT; cdr3_aa: CASSYAGPDTQYF
v_call: TRBV7-3; j_call: TRBJ2-3; clone_size: -; d_call: TRBD2; cdr3_nt: TGTGCCAGCAGCTTATTGGGAAGCGGGGGGCCCACAGATACGCAGTATTTT; cdr3_aa: CASSLLGSGGPTDTQYF
v_call: TRBV19; j_call: TRBJ1-1; clone_size: few; d_call: TRBD1; cdr3_nt: TGTGCCAGTAGTGTGACAGGGGAATGGGAGAACACTGAAGCTTTCTTT; cdr3_aa: CASSVTGEWENTEAFF
v_call: TRBV6-1; j_call: TRBJ2-3; clone_size: -; d_call: -; cdr3_nt: TGTGCCAGCAGTGATAGAGGGAACACAGATACGCAGTATTTT; cdr3_aa: CASSDRGNTDTQYF
v_call: TRBV7-2; j_call: TRBJ2-1; clone_size: -; d_call: TRBD1; cdr3_nt: TGTGCCAGCAGCCTACAGGGGAGCTCCTACAATGAGCAGTTCTTC; cdr3_aa: CASSLQGSSYNEQFF
v_call: TRBV10-3; j_call: TRBJ1-2; clone_size: few; d_call: TRBD1; cdr3_nt: TGTGCCATCAGTGAGTACCGGGACAGCGACTATGGCTACACCTTC; cdr3_aa: CAISEYRDSDYGYTF
v_call: TRBV27; j_call: TRBJ2-5; clone_size: -; d_call: -; cdr3_nt: TGTGCCAGCAGTCCCTTGGTGAGGGAGACCCAGTACTTC; cdr3_aa: CASSPLVRETQYF
v_call: TRBV4-1; j_call: TRBJ1-1; clone_size: once; d_call: -; cdr3_nt: TGCGCCAGCAGCCAAGAAGCCGTGAACACTGAAGCTTTCTTT; cdr3_aa: CASSQEAVNTEAFF
v_call: TRBV4-1; j_call: TRBJ1-1; clone_size: once; d_call: -; cdr3_nt: TGCGCCAGCAGCCAAGGGCGGGGGGCTGAAGCTTTCTTT; cdr3_aa: CASSQGRGAEAFF
v_call: TRBV5-1; j_call: TRBJ2-4; clone_size: many; d_call: -; cdr3_nt: TGCGCCAGCAGCTTGGGGCCGGGAAGCGGTGGTATTCAGTACTTC; cdr3_aa: CASSLGPGSGGIQYF
v_call: TRBV21-1; j_call: TRBJ1-2; clone_size: -; d_call: -; cdr3_nt: TGTGCCAGCAGCAAAGAACCCCCTACGGGGGGCGCAGGTGGCTACACCTTC; cdr3_aa: CASSKEPPTGGAGGYTF
v_call: TRBV24-1; j_call: TRBJ1-5; clone_size: -; d_call: TRBD1; cdr3_nt: TGTGCCACCAGGTGGACAGGTTATAGCAATCAGCCCCAGCATTTT; cdr3_aa: CATRWTGYSNQPQHF
v_call: TRBV18; j_call: TRBJ2-6; clone_size: -; d_call: -; cdr3_nt: TGTGCCAGCTCATCGTCAGGGGCCGGGGCCAACGTCCTGACTTTC; cdr3_aa: CASSSSGAGANVLTF
v_call: TRBV10-3; j_call: TRBJ1-2; clone_size: -; d_call: -; cdr3_nt: TGTGCCATCAGTGAGGGAGCCGTCGGGTATGGCTACACCTTC; cdr3_aa: CAISEGAVGYGYTF
v_call: TRBV28; j_call: TRBJ1-5; clone_size: -; d_call: -; cdr3_nt: TGTGCCAGCACCTCTTTGGGAGGGCGCGGAGGTCAGCCCCAGCATTTT; cdr3_aa: CASTSLGGRGGQPQHF
v_call: TRBV2; j_call: TRBJ1-6; clone_size: -; d_call: -; cdr3_nt: TGTGCCAGCACTGAGGTCCGGGATTCACCCCTCCACTTT; cdr3_aa: CASTEVRDSPLHF
v_call: TRBV2; j_call: TRBJ1-6; clone_size: few; d_call: TRBD1; cdr3_nt: TGTGCCAGCAGTGTCGTGAACCCAGGGGGTGGGAATTCACCCCTCCACTTT; cdr3_aa: CASSVVNPGGGNSPLHF
v_call: TRBV11-2; j_call: TRBJ2-1; clone_size: -; d_call: TRBD1; cdr3_nt: TGTGCCAGCAGCACTTGGACAGGGGCGAATGAGCAGTTCTTC; cdr3_aa: CASSTWTGANEQFF
v_call: TRBV29-1; j_call: TRBJ2-7; clone_size: -; d_call: -; cdr3_nt: TGCAGCGTTGAAGCTTATGGGGGCGGCTTTTCCTACGAGCAGTACTTC; cdr3_aa: CSVEAYGGGFSYEQYF
v_call: TRBV7-2; j_call: TRBJ2-2; clone_size: -; d_call: TRBD1; cdr3_nt: TGTGCCAGCAGCGGATGGACAGGGGACACCGGGGAGCTGTTTTTT; cdr3_aa: CASSGWTGDTGELFF
v_call: TRBV5-1; j_call: TRBJ2-5; clone_size: -; d_call: TRBD2; cdr3_nt: TGCGCCAGCAGCTTGGGGCTAGCGGAGGGAGAGACCCAGTACTTC; cdr3_aa: CASSLGLAEGETQYF
v_call: TRBV19; j_call: TRBJ1-6; clone_size: once; d_call: TRBD1; cdr3_nt: TGTGCCAGTAGCCTTCCAGGGGGCGACTATTCACCCCTCCACTTT; cdr3_aa: CASSLPGGDYSPLHF
v_call: TRBV30; j_call: TRBJ1-4; clone_size: few; d_call: -; cdr3_nt: TGTGCCTGGACCCAAGGGGGGGTTGGAGAAAAACTGTTTTTT; cdr3_aa: CAWTQGGVGEKLFF
v_call: TRBV25-1; j_call: TRBJ2-7; clone_size: -; d_call: TRBD1; cdr3_nt: TGTGCCAGCAGTGAATATACGGCAGGGGGCTACGAGCAGTACTTC; cdr3_aa: CASSEYTAGGYEQYF
v_call: TRBV3-1/TRBV3-2; j_call: TRBJ1-6; clone_size: -; d_call: -; cdr3_nt: TGTGCCAGCAGCCCGACGACTGAATGGGTACTAGGATCCTATAATTCACCCCTCCACTTT; cdr3_aa: CASSPTTEWVLGSYNSPLHF
v_call: TRBV24-1; j_call: TRBJ2-1; clone_size: once; d_call: -; cdr3_nt: TGTGCCACCAGTGGCAAGGGCAGGGGAAATGAGCAGTTCTTC; cdr3_aa: CATSGKGRGNEQFF
v_call: TRBV6-1; j_call: TRBJ2-7; clone_size: -; d_call: -; cdr3_nt: TGTGCCAGCAGTGAAGTCACTGCGGAACCCTACGAGCAGTACTTC; cdr3_aa: CASSEVTAEPYEQYF
v_call: TRBV30; j_call: TRBJ1-5; clone_size: -; d_call: -; cdr3_nt: TGTGCCTGGACTCAGGGTTCCGCGCTTAATCAGCCCCAGCATTTT; cdr3_aa: CAWTQGSALNQPQHF
v_call: TRBV28; j_call: TRBJ1-4; clone_size: -; d_call: -; cdr3_nt: TGTGCCAGCAGCTTTCGAGGTTGGGAAAAACTGTTTTTT; cdr3_aa: CASSFRGWEKLFF
v_call: TRBV3-1/TRBV3-2; j_call: TRBJ1-2; clone_size: -; d_call: TRBD1; cdr3_nt: TGTGCCAGCAGCCAAGTTCCAGGGGGCGGGACTGGCTACACCTTC; cdr3_aa: CASSQVPGGGTGYTF
v_call: TRBV5-8; j_call: TRBJ1-2; clone_size: -; d_call: -; cdr3_nt: TGTGCCAGCAGCTTGTCCGGGGTTAACTATGGCTACACCTTC; cdr3_aa: CASSLSGVNYGYTF
v_call: TRBV9; j_call: TRBJ1-2; clone_size: -; d_call: -; cdr3_nt: TGTGCCAGCAGCGTCAGGGGATATGGCTACACCTTC; cdr3_aa: CASSVRGYGYTF